This TCR beta chain emerged from a study of T-cell memory formation after mild COVID-19. Study conclusions and caveats: Researchers report contracting CD4+ clones mostly in CM and EM, with CD8+ clones in EMRA.

V was shortened by 4 bases and J by 5 bases, with 18 bases between the two germline ends. This CDR3 is 15 amino acids long. Germline CDR1 and CDR2: SGHNT and YYREEE (reference sequence). MiXCR was run by TCRdb on the 5' RACE reads, yielding one entry per CDR3 protein. The sample contains about 410,000 distinct CDR3 sequences, under 25% of which appear only once. Comments on this clonotype: The antigen is undetermined.

The chain employs TRBV5-4 and TRBJ1-1; D is possibly TRBD1 (6 bases). The source is an adult woman who had mild COVID-19 (a few samples of this study predate the infection). Cell type and time point are not known. What was sequenced was PBMCs or a T cell subset sorted from them (not recorded which). The CDR3 spells CASSRAQGYWTEAFF. The DNA for the CDR3 is TGTGCCAGCAGCCGTGCACAGGGTTATTGGACTGAAGCTTTCTTT. The full variable domain, completed using reference TRBV5-4 and TRBJ1-1, is ETGVTQSPTHLIKTRGQQVTLRCSSQSGHNTVSWYQQALGQGPQFIFQYYREEENGRGNFPPRFSGLQFPNYSSELNVNALELDDSALYLCASSRAQGYWTEAFFGQGTRLTVV.